The rows below give T cell receptor beta chains drawn from one sample of a study of T-cell reconstitution after alpha-beta-depleted transplantation in children. Each CDR3 protein gets one entry after TCRdb re-called the PCR reads with MiXCR. This sample yields about 540,000 distinct CDR3 sequences, of which roughly 18% are seen a single time; less than 4% belongs to the top ten. The source material was PBMCs from the stem cell graft donor, sampled from the stem cell graft. Receptors originate from a human donor who donated a stem cell graft to a child with acute lymphoblastic leukemia. The CDR3 runs from the conserved cysteine through the conserved F or W. The D gene is left open where the match is weak. The listing skips clone size in some rows; elsewhere it reads once, few, many or a size class.

v_call: TRBV29-1
clone_size: .
d_call: .
j_call: TRBJ1-4
cdr3_aa: CSVSRGEKLFF
cdr3_nt: TGCAGCGTTTCCCGGGGGGAAAAACTGTTTTTT

v_call: TRBV12-3/TRBV12-4
clone_size: few
d_call: .
j_call: TRBJ1-1
cdr3_aa: CASSLGVGAFF
cdr3_nt: TGTGCCAGCAGTTTGGGGGTCGGTGCTTTCTTT

v_call: TRBV20-1
clone_size: few
d_call: TRBD1
j_call: TRBJ2-7
cdr3_aa: CSAQTGQGPYEQYF
cdr3_nt: TGCAGTGCCCAGACGGGACAGGGCCCCTACGAGCAGTACTTC

v_call: TRBV30
clone_size: .
d_call: TRBD2
j_call: TRBJ2-2
cdr3_aa: CAWSIAGHAGAGELFF
cdr3_nt: TGTGCCTGGAGTATAGCGGGACACGCCGGGGCCGGGGAGCTGTTTTTT

v_call: TRBV20-1
clone_size: .
d_call: .
j_call: TRBJ1-6
cdr3_aa: CSARAQVNSPLHF
cdr3_nt: TGCAGTGCTAGGGCACAGGTTAATTCACCCCTCCACTTT

v_call: TRBV24-1
clone_size: few
d_call: .
j_call: TRBJ2-1
cdr3_aa: CATSDGVYNEQFF
cdr3_nt: TGTGCCACCAGTGATGGGGTCTACAATGAGCAGTTCTTC

v_call: TRBV18
clone_size: few
d_call: TRBD1
j_call: TRBJ2-7
cdr3_aa: CASSPQAGGEQYF
cdr3_nt: TGTGCCAGCTCACCACAAGCAGGGGGCGAGCAGTACTTC

v_call: TRBV29-1
clone_size: few
d_call: .
j_call: TRBJ2-3
cdr3_aa: CSVEIIDTQYF
cdr3_nt: TGCAGCGTTGAGATCATTGATACGCAGTATTTT

v_call: TRBV21-1
clone_size: few
d_call: .
j_call: TRBJ2-7
cdr3_aa: CASSKVGVRATYEQYF
cdr3_nt: TGTGCCAGCAGCAAAGTGGGTGTCAGGGCTACCTACGAGCAGTACTTC

v_call: TRBV12-3/TRBV12-4
clone_size: many
d_call: .
j_call: TRBJ2-3
cdr3_aa: CASSLASPVEDTQYF
cdr3_nt: TGTGCCAGCAGTTTAGCGAGTCCGGTGGAAGATACGCAGTATTTT

v_call: TRBV6-1
clone_size: .
d_call: .
j_call: TRBJ2-2
cdr3_aa: CASSEALLRAPGELFF
cdr3_nt: TGTGCCAGCAGTGAAGCGCTTCTCAGGGCCCCCGGGGAGCTGTTTTTT

v_call: TRBV9
clone_size: few
d_call: TRBD1
j_call: TRBJ1-3
cdr3_aa: CASSGDRAWNTIYF
cdr3_nt: TGTGCCAGCAGCGGAGACAGGGCGTGGAACACCATATATTTT

v_call: TRBV6-6
clone_size: few
d_call: .
j_call: TRBJ1-5
cdr3_aa: CASSYSGQPYSNQPQHF
cdr3_nt: TGTGCCAGCAGTTACTCCGGACAGCCTTATAGCAATCAGCCCCAGCATTTT

v_call: TRBV10-3
clone_size: .
d_call: .
j_call: TRBJ1-2
cdr3_aa: CAISKTGSGNYGYTF
cdr3_nt: TGTGCCATCAGTAAGACAGGCTCGGGGAACTATGGCTACACCTTC

v_call: TRBV7-9
clone_size: .
d_call: TRBD2
j_call: TRBJ2-7
cdr3_aa: CASSSHPTSGRAYEQYF
cdr3_nt: TGTGCCAGCAGCTCCCACCCAACTAGCGGGAGGGCCTACGAGCAGTACTTC

v_call: TRBV10-3
clone_size: few
d_call: .
j_call: TRBJ2-7
cdr3_aa: CAISEGGANEQYF
cdr3_nt: TGTGCCATCAGTGAGGGTGGAGCCAACGAGCAGTACTTC

v_call: TRBV25-1
clone_size: many
d_call: TRBD2
j_call: TRBJ2-1
cdr3_aa: CASSESGGRPYNEQFF
cdr3_nt: TGTGCCAGCAGTGAATCCGGCGGGAGGCCCTACAATGAGCAGTTCTTC

v_call: TRBV6-1
clone_size: .
d_call: TRBD1
j_call: TRBJ1-5
cdr3_aa: CASRTGAYSNQPQHF
cdr3_nt: TGTGCCAGCAGAACAGGGGCTTATAGCAATCAGCCCCAGCATTTT

v_call: TRBV5-1
clone_size: few
d_call: TRBD1
j_call: TRBJ1-4
cdr3_aa: CASSLIQGAWSREKLFF
cdr3_nt: TGCGCCAGCAGCTTGATCCAGGGGGCGTGGAGCCGTGAAAAACTGTTTTTT

v_call: TRBV6-5
clone_size: .
d_call: .
j_call: TRBJ2-1
cdr3_aa: CASSYCDEQFF
cdr3_nt: TGTGCCAGCAGTTACTGCGATGAGCAGTTCTTC

v_call: TRBV5-4
clone_size: .
d_call: TRBD2
j_call: TRBJ2-5
cdr3_aa: CASSLARSLSSGNPYFQETQYF
cdr3_nt: TGTGCCAGCAGCTTGGCCCGAAGTCTCTCTAGCGGAAACCCATATTTCCAAGAGACCCAGTACTTC

v_call: TRBV7-8
clone_size: .
d_call: .
j_call: TRBJ2-1
cdr3_aa: CASSLRGWEQFF
cdr3_nt: TGTGCCAGCAGCTTAAGGGGGTGGGAGCAGTTCTTC

v_call: TRBV7-7
clone_size: .
d_call: .
j_call: TRBJ2-2
cdr3_aa: CASSRGANTGELFF
cdr3_nt: TGTGCCAGCAGCAGGGGTGCGAACACCGGGGAGCTGTTTTTT

v_call: TRBV29-1
clone_size: few
d_call: TRBD1
j_call: TRBJ2-7
cdr3_aa: CSVLDRRYEQYF
cdr3_nt: TGCAGCGTTTTGGACAGGCGCTACGAGCAGTACTTC

v_call: TRBV15
clone_size: few
d_call: .
j_call: TRBJ2-4
cdr3_aa: CATSRDRAAKNIQYF
cdr3_nt: TGTGCCACCAGCAGAGATCGGGCAGCCAAAAACATTCAGTACTTC

v_call: TRBV12-3/TRBV12-4
clone_size: .
d_call: TRBD1
j_call: TRBJ1-2
cdr3_aa: CASRTGGAVGGYTF
cdr3_nt: TGTGCCAGCCGGACAGGGGGCGCGGTAGGGGGCTACACCTTC

v_call: TRBV4-2
clone_size: .
d_call: TRBD2
j_call: TRBJ2-1
cdr3_aa: CASSMEGLAGGSYNEQFF
cdr3_nt: TGTGCCAGCAGCATGGAGGGACTAGCGGGAGGCTCCTACAATGAGCAGTTCTTC

v_call: TRBV12-3/TRBV12-4
clone_size: many
d_call: .
j_call: TRBJ1-6
cdr3_aa: CASSPDVPPLHF
cdr3_nt: TGTGCCAGCAGCCCAGACGTCCCACCCCTCCACTTT

v_call: TRBV5-6
clone_size: .
d_call: .
j_call: TRBJ2-7
cdr3_aa: CASSLRTGTSSSEQYF
cdr3_nt: TGTGCCAGCAGCTTGAGGACCGGGACATCTTCCTCTGAGCAGTACTTC

v_call: TRBV7-6
clone_size: .
d_call: .
j_call: TRBJ2-5
cdr3_aa: CASSLATGNLQETQYF
cdr3_nt: TGTGCCAGCAGCTTAGCAACAGGAAACTTGCAAGAGACCCAGTACTTC

v_call: TRBV7-3
clone_size: few
d_call: TRBD2
j_call: TRBJ2-3
cdr3_aa: CASSRDGLAGRTDTQYF
cdr3_nt: TGTGCCAGCAGCCGTGACGGGTTAGCGGGACGCACAGATACGCAGTATTTT

v_call: TRBV20-1
clone_size: .
d_call: TRBD1
j_call: TRBJ1-5
cdr3_aa: CSAPRGRTGNQPQHF
cdr3_nt: TGCAGTGCTCCCAGGGGGAGGACTGGGAATCAGCCCCAGCATTTT

v_call: TRBV5-1
clone_size: .
d_call: .
j_call: TRBJ2-5
cdr3_aa: CASTFYNKETQYF
cdr3_nt: TGCGCCAGCACCTTTTATAACAAGGAGACCCAGTACTTC

v_call: TRBV6-2/TRBV6-3
clone_size: .
d_call: TRBD2
j_call: TRBJ2-1
cdr3_aa: CASRRGCSGRCNEQFF
cdr3_nt: TGTGCCAGCAGACGAGGTTGTAGCGGGAGGTGCAATGAGCAGTTCTTC

v_call: TRBV3-1
clone_size: .
d_call: .
j_call: TRBJ2-7
cdr3_aa: CASSQDRADSYEQYF
cdr3_nt: TGTGCCAGCAGCCAAGACAGGGCAGACTCCTACGAGCAGTACTTC

v_call: TRBV4-1
clone_size: .
d_call: .
j_call: TRBJ2-7
cdr3_aa: CASSGARGEQYF
cdr3_nt: TGCGCCAGCAGCGGGGCTCGGGGGGAGCAGTACTTC

v_call: TRBV11-2
clone_size: few
d_call: .
j_call: TRBJ2-2
cdr3_aa: CASSADRRHTGELFF
cdr3_nt: TGTGCCAGCAGCGCCGACAGAAGGCACACCGGGGAGCTGTTTTTT

v_call: TRBV12-3/TRBV12-4
clone_size: .
d_call: .
j_call: TRBJ2-7
cdr3_aa: CASSLMQGTGYEQYF
cdr3_nt: TGTGCCAGCAGTTTAATGCAGGGGACCGGGTACGAGCAGTACTTC

v_call: TRBV4-1
clone_size: .
d_call: .
j_call: TRBJ2-5
cdr3_aa: CASSIQRQETQYF
cdr3_nt: TGCGCCAGCAGTATTCAGCGGCAAGAGACCCAGTACTTC

v_call: TRBV3-1
clone_size: few
d_call: TRBD2
j_call: TRBJ2-3
cdr3_aa: CATSQDKAGDVTDTQYF
cdr3_nt: TGTGCCACCAGCCAAGATAAAGCGGGAGACGTCACAGATACGCAGTATTTT

v_call: TRBV5-1
clone_size: .
d_call: .
j_call: TRBJ1-6
cdr3_aa: CASSSSGPNSPLHF
cdr3_nt: TGCGCCAGCAGCTCTTCCGGGCCAAATTCACCCCTCCACTTT

v_call: TRBV10-1
clone_size: many
d_call: TRBD1
j_call: TRBJ1-1
cdr3_aa: CASSEGGTATEAFF
cdr3_nt: TGCGCCAGCAGTGAAGGAGGGACAGCCACTGAAGCTTTCTTT

v_call: TRBV6-1
clone_size: .
d_call: .
j_call: TRBJ1-3
cdr3_aa: CASSKHVVSGNTIYF
cdr3_nt: TGTGCCAGCAGTAAACACGTTGTCTCTGGAAACACCATATATTTT

v_call: TRBV20-1
clone_size: .
d_call: .
j_call: TRBJ1-6
cdr3_aa: CSARDFRGLGNSPLHF
cdr3_nt: TGCAGTGCTAGAGATTTTAGAGGGCTGGGTAATTCACCCCTCCACTTT

v_call: TRBV15
clone_size: many
d_call: .
j_call: TRBJ2-5
cdr3_aa: CATSRNRDYGTQYF
cdr3_nt: TGTGCCACCAGTAGGAACAGGGATTATGGGACCCAGTACTTC